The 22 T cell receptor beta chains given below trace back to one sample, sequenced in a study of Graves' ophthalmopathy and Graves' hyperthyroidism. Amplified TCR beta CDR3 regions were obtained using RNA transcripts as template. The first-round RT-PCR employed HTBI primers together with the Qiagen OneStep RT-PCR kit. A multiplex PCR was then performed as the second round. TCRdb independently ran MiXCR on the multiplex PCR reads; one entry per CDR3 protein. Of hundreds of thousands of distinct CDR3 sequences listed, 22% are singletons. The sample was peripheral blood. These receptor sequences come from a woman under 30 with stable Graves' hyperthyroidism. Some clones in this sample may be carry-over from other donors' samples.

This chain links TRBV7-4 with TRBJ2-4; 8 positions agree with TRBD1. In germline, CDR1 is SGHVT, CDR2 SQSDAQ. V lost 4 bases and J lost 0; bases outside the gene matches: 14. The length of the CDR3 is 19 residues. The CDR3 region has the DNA TGTGCCAGCAGCTCCCGGGACAGGTTTAACATTCTAGCCAAAAACATTCAGTACTTC. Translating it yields CASSSRDRFNILAKNIQYF.

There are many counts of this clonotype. The CDR3 nucleotides read TGTGCCAGCAGCTTAGGCTACGATCAGCCCCAGCATTTT. Its translation: CASSLGYDQPQHF. The V and J genes are TRBV7-2 and TRBJ1-5; D remains ambiguous. Germline CDR1 reads SGHTA; CDR2 reads FQGNSA. The CDR3 length is 13 residues. V lost 1 base to trimming and J lost 5 bases, with 6 bases between them.

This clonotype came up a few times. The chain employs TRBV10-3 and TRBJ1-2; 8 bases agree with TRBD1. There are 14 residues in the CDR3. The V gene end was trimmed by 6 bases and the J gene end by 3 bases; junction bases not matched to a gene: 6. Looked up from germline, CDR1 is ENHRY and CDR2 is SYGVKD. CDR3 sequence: CAIRQGAFDYGYTF. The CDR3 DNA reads TGTGCCATCAGGCAGGGGGCCTTTGACTATGGCTACACCTTC.

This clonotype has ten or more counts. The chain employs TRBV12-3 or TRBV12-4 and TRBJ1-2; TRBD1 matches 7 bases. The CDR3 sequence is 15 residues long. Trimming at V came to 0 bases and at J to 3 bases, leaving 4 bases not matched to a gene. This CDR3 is CASSLALGGDYGYTF. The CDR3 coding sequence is TGTGCCAGCAGTTTAGCGTTAGGGGGCGACTATGGCTACACCTTC.

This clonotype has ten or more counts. The CDR3 region has the DNA TGCAGTGCTAGGAAGGGGAATCAGGGCTACACCTTC. This codes for CSARKGNQGYTF. The V call is TRBV20-1, the J call TRBJ1-2, with D maybe TRBD1 (5 bases). V was cut by 3 bases and J by 8 bases, with 13 bases left in between. Germline V gene lookup returns CDR1 DFQATT and CDR2 SNEGSKA (reference sequence). This CDR3 contains 12 residues.

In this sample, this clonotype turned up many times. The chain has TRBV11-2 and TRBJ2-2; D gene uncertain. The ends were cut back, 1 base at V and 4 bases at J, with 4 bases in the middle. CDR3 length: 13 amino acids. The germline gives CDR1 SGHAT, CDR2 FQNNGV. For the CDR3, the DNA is TGTGCCAGCAGCTTAGGATTCACCGGGGAGCTGTTTTTT. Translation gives CASSLGFTGELFF.

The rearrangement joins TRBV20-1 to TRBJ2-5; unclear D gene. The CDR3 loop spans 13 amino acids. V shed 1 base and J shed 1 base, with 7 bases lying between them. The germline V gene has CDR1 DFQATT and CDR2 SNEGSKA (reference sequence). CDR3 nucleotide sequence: TGCAGTGCTAGAGGCTGGACCCAAGAGACCCAGTACTTC. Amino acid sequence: CSARGWTQETQYF.

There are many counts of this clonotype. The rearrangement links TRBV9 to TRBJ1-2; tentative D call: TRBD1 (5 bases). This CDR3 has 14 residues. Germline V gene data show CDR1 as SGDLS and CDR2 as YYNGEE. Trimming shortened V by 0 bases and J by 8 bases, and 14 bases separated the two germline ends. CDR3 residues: CASSVAGVREGYTF. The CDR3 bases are TGTGCCAGCAGCGTAGCGGGGGTCAGGGAAGGCTACACCTTC.

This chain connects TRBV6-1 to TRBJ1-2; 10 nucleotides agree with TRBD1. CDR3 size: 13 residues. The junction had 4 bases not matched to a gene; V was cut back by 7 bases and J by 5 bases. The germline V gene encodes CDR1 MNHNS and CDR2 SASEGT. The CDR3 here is CASIPGQGYGYTF. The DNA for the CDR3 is TGTGCCAGCATACCGGGACAGGGGTATGGCTACACCTTC.

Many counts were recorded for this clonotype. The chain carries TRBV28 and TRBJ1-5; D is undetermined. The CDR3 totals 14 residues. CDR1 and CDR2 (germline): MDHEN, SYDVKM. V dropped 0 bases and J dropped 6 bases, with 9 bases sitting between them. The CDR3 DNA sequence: TGTGCCAGCAGTTTATGGGGTCAGGCTCAGCCCCAGCATTTT. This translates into CASSLWGQAQPQHF.

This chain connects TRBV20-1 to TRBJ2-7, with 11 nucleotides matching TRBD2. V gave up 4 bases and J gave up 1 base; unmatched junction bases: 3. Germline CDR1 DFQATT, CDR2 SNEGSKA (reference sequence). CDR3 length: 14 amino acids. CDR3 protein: CSATTSGESYEQYF. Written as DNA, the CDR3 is TGCAGTGCTACGACTAGCGGGGAGTCCTACGAGCAGTACTTC.

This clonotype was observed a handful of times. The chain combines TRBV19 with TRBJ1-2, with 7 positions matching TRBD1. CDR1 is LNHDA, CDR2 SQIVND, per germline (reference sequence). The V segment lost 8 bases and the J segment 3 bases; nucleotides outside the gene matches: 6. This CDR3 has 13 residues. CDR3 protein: CASQTGKDYGYTF. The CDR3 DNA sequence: TGTGCCAGTCAGACAGGGAAGGACTATGGCTACACCTTC.

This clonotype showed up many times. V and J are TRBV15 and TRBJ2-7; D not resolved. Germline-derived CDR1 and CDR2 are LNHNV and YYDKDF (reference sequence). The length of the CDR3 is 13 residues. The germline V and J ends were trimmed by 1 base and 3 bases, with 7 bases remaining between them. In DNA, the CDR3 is TGTGCCACCAGCAGAGTAATGGACTACGAGCAGTACTTC. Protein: CATSRVMDYEQYF.

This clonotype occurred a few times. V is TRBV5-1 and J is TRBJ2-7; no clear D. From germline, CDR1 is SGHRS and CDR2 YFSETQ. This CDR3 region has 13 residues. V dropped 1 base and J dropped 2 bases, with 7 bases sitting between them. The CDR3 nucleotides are TGCGCCAGCAGCTTGCCTAACACCTACGAGCAGTACTTC. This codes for CASSLPNTYEQYF.

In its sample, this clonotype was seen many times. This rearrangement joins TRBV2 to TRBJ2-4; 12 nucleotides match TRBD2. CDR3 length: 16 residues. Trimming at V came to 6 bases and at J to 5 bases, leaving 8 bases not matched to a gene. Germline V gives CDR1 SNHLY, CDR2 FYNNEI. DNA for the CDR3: TGTGCCAGCAGCCTCCGACTAGCGGGGGCGGAAAACATTCAGTACTTC. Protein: CASSLRLAGAENIQYF.

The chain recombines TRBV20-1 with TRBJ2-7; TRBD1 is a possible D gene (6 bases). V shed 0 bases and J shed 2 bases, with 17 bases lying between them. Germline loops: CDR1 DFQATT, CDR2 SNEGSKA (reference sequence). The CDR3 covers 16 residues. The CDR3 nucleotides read TGCAGTGCTAGAGATCTGGTAGCAGGGGTTGCCTACGAGCAGTACTTC. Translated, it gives CSARDLVAGVAYEQYF.

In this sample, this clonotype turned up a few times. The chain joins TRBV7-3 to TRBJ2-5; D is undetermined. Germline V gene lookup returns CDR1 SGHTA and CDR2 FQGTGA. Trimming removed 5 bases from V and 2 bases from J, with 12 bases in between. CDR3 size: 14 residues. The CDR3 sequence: CASSPSGLQETQYF. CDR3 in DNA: TGTGCCAGCAGCCCATCCGGCCTACAAGAGACCCAGTACTTC.

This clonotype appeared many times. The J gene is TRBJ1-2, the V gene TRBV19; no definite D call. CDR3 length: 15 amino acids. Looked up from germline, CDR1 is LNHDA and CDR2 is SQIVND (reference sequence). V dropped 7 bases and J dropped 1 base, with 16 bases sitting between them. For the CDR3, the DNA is TGTGCCAGTATACCGCGGATAGGGAGTAACTATGGCTACACCTTC. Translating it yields CASIPRIGSNYGYTF.

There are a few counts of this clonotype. This chain's CDR3 is CASSFSGLYEQYF. The CDR3 nucleotides read TGTGCCAGCAGCTTCTCCGGCCTATACGAGCAGTACTTC. V gene TRBV11-2 combines with J gene TRBJ2-7, with no clear D. The CDR3 sequence is 13 residues long. Germline V gene sequence: CDR1 SGHAT, CDR2 FQNNGV. Trimming took off 3 bases at V and 4 bases at J, with 10 bases between the two ends.

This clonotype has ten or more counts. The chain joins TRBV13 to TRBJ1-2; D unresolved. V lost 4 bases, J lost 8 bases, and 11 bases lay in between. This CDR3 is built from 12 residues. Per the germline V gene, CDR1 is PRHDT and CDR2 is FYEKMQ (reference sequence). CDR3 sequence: CASSSRSGGYTF. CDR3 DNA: TGTGCCAGCAGCTCCCGTTCCGGGGGCTACACCTTC.

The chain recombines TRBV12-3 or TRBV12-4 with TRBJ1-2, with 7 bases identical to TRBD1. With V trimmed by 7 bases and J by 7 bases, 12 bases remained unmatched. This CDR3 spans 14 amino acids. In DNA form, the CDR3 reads TGTGCCAGCACCCTGACAGGGAGGTCGGGTGGCTACACCTTC. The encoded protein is CASTLTGRSGGYTF.

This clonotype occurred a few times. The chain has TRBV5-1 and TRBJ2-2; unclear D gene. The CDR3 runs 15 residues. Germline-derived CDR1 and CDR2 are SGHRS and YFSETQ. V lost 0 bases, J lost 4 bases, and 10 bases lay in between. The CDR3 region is CASSLEAQITGELFF. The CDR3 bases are TGCGCCAGCAGCTTGGAGGCACAGATCACCGGGGAGCTGTTTTTT.